These 26 T cell receptor beta chains share one sample of origin, sequenced in a study of blood T cell repertoires in COVID-19 (dated by TCRdb to 2019 to 2021). Libraries were constructed by the immunoSEQ multiplex PCR assay. Here the immuneACCESS table is served through TCRdb, limited to in-frame sequences with V and J called. Missing clones are a known gap in these copies; in checked studies unresolved V genes cover under half, and the rest lacks a known reason. The sample table shows around 250,000 clones, and around 84% are seen once. Less than 2% of the sample is taken by the ten largest. The specimen sequenced was peripheral blood. All receptors derive from a middle-aged woman who had recovered from COVID-19.

This clone has a handful of counts. The V gene is TRBV28, the J gene TRBJ2-7; D is perhaps TRBD1 (6 bases). V gave up 1 base and J gave up 2 bases, with 6 bases separating them. The CDR3 is 13 amino acids. Germline V lookup: CDR1 MDHEN, CDR2 SYDVKM. CDR3 sequence: CASSLYRAYEQYF. The CDR3 DNA sequence: TGTGCCAGCAGTTTATACAGGGCCTACGAGCAGTACTTC.

The rearrangement links TRBV27 to TRBJ1-1; 9 bases are shared with TRBD1. The length of the CDR3 is 15 residues. V lost 5 bases, J lost 0 bases, and 4 bases stayed unmatched. The V gene's germline CDR1 is MNHEY and CDR2 SMNVEV (reference sequence). CDR3 sequence (DNA): TGTGCCAGCAGTCCGTGGGACAGGGTGAACACTGAAGCTTTCTTT. Protein: CASSPWDRVNTEAFF.

The chain is built from TRBV10-3 and TRBJ2-2; 9 positions match TRBD2. This CDR3 contains 18 residues. Trimming cost V 5 bases and J 3 bases; bases outside gene matches: 13. In germline, CDR1 is ENHRY, CDR2 SYGVKD. CDR3 in DNA: TGTGCCATCAGTCCCTCTGGAGCGGGGGGATCGGACACCGGGGAGCTGTTTTTT. Encoded protein: CAISPSGAGGSDTGELFF.

This sequence joins TRBV28 and TRBJ2-4, with 9 positions matching TRBD2. The CDR3 covers 16 residues. CDR1 is MDHEN and CDR2 is SYDVKM in the germline V gene. Trimming removed 10 bases from V and 5 bases from J; junction bases left unmatched: 15. CDR3 residues: CATDGGGGWGQNIQYF. Written as DNA, the CDR3 is TGTGCCACCGACGGCGGGGGGGGCTGGGGTCAAAACATTCAGTACTTC.

Only a few counts were recorded for this clone. This chain links TRBV12-3 or TRBV12-4 with TRBJ2-7, with D possibly matching TRBD1 (5 bases). CDR3 length: 11 amino acids. Trimming pared 10 bases from V and 7 bases from J, leaving 14 bases between. As DNA, the CDR3 is TGTGCCACCACGCCCCCAGGGGAGCAGTACTTC. This translates into CATTPPGEQYF.

The chain combines TRBV7-9 with TRBJ1-6, with a possible D match to TRBD1 (5 bases). The CDR3 has 14 amino acids. V lost 3 bases to trimming and J lost 10 bases, with 13 bases between them. Looked up from germline, CDR1 is SEHNR and CDR2 is FQNEAQ (reference sequence). The DNA for the CDR3 is TGTGCCAGCAGCTTCGAACTCGGGGGATCACCCCTCCACTTT. Amino acids: CASSFELGGSPLHF.

This clone was counted between two and nine times. In DNA form, the CDR3 reads TGTGCCAGCACCTTCGGGGGGACCTATGGCTACACCTTC. It specifies CASTFGGTYGYTF. This chain joins TRBV12-3 or TRBV12-4 and TRBJ1-2; a possible D gene is TRBD1 (5 bases). This CDR3 has 13 amino acids. Trimming stripped 7 bases from V and 4 bases from J, with 13 bases between.

The chain carries TRBV11-1 and TRBJ2-5; 7 bases align to TRBD1. V lost 2 bases, J lost 2 bases, and 8 bases stayed unmatched. This CDR3 is built from 16 residues. Germline V lookup: CDR1 SGHAT, CDR2 FQDESV (reference sequence). CDR3 sequence: CASSLNGDRGQETQYF. As DNA, the CDR3 is TGTGCCAGCAGCTTAAATGGGGACAGAGGACAAGAGACCCAGTACTTC.

The chain is built from TRBV15 and TRBJ1-5; D may be TRBD1 (6 bases). The CDR3 runs 14 residues. V lost 4 bases and J lost 2, with 9 bases in between. Germline lookup yields CDR1 LNHNV and CDR2 YYDKDF (reference sequence). The CDR3 sequence is CATSTGGRNQPQHF. CDR3 in DNA: TGTGCCACCAGCACGGGGGGCCGCAATCAGCCCCAGCATTTT.

This chain's CDR3 is CASIRLSPALYSNQPQHF. The DNA for the CDR3 is TGTGCCAGCATCAGGTTGAGTCCGGCATTATATAGCAATCAGCCCCAGCATTTT. This chain uses TRBV28 with TRBJ1-5; D is ambiguous. V was shortened by 7 bases and J by 0 bases, with 22 bases between the two germline ends. The V gene's germline CDR1 is MDHEN and CDR2 SYDVKM. The length of the CDR3 is 18 residues.

This chain connects TRBV11-2 to TRBJ2-1; D possibly corresponds to TRBD2 (5 bases). Germline V gene data show CDR1 as SGHAT and CDR2 as FQNNGV. The CDR3 has 14 amino acids. Trimming stripped 5 bases from V and 4 bases from J, with 12 bases between. The CDR3: CASSLPGLYNEQFF. Here the CDR3 DNA reads TGTGCCAGCAGCCTACCAGGACTTTACAATGAGCAGTTCTTC.

The chain employs TRBV28 and TRBJ2-1; perhaps TRBD2 as D (7 bases). Trimming removed 3 bases from V and 7 bases from J, with 13 bases in between. Germline V gives CDR1 MDHEN, CDR2 SYDVKM. The CDR3 has 14 residues. The CDR3 DNA follows: TGTGCCAGCAGTTTTGTGGGGGGGCCAAATGAGCAGTTCTTC. This encodes CASSFVGGPNEQFF.

The V and J genes are TRBV11-3 and TRBJ2-5; 8 positions match TRBD1. The V segment lost 1 base and the J segment 6 bases; nucleotides outside the gene matches: 10. The CDR3 runs to 16 residues. In germline, CDR1 is SGHNT, CDR2 YENEEA. The CDR3 here is CASSLGSGGIFQTQYF. The DNA for the CDR3 is TGTGCCAGCAGCTTAGGTTCAGGGGGCATCTTTCAGACCCAGTACTTC.

The chain has TRBV7-9 and TRBJ2-7, with D perhaps matching TRBD1 (6 bases). Trimming removed 5 bases from V and 3 bases from J, with 8 bases in between. CDR3 length equals 12 residues. Germline CDR1 and CDR2: SEHNR and FQNEAQ (reference sequence). CDR3 nucleotides: TGTGCCAGCAGCCCGACAGGCTACGAGCAGTACTTC. This sequence encodes CASSPTGYEQYF.

V gene TRBV5-1 combines with J gene TRBJ1-1; no clear D. Germline V CDR1 and CDR2: SGHRS, YFSETQ. The CDR3 sequence is 13 residues long. The V end lost 2 bases, the J end lost 8 bases, and 13 bases lay between the germline ends. The CDR3 protein is CASSLTIDVEAFF. DNA of the CDR3: TGCGCCAGCAGCTTAACCATAGATGTGGAAGCTTTCTTT.

The V call is TRBV24-1, the J call TRBJ2-2; 9 bases fit TRBD1. V shed 3 bases and J 3 bases; nucleotides not matched to a gene: 19. The CDR3 sequence is 21 residues long. The germline CDR1 and CDR2 sequences are KGHDR and SFDVKD. The CDR3 is CATSDPGTGQGFFADTGELFF. For the CDR3, the DNA is TGTGCCACCAGTGATCCTGGGACGGGACAGGGTTTCTTTGCCGACACCGGGGAGCTGTTTTTT.

This clone was detected only once. The chain joins TRBV29-1 to TRBJ1-4; TRBD1 matches at 8 bases. Germline-derived CDR1 and CDR2 are SQVTM and ANQGSEA. The CDR3 consists of 13 residues. V shed 3 bases, J shed 8 bases, and the junction held 5 bases outside the gene matches. CDR3 sequence: CSVEPGGGEKLFF. DNA for the CDR3: TGCAGCGTTGAGCCAGGGGGCGGAGAAAAACTGTTTTTT. Supplemented by reference TRBV29-1 and TRBJ1-4, the full variable domain reads SAVISQKPSRDICQRGTSLTIQCQVDSQVTMMFWYRQQPGQSLTLIATANQGSEATYESGFVIDKFPISRPNLTFSTLTVSNMSPEDSSIYLCSVEPGGGEKLFFGSGTQLSVL.

The chain links TRBV5-1 to TRBJ1-6; TRBD1 agrees at 10 bases. CDR1 SGHRS and CDR2 YFSETQ come from the germline V gene. The CDR3 extends over 14 amino acids. The trim removed 3 bases at V and 7 bases at J, leaving 1 base unmatched. For the CDR3, the DNA is TGCGCCAGCAGCTGGGACAGGGGAAATTCACCCCTCCACTTT. Translation gives CASSWDRGNSPLHF.

This chain uses TRBV5-1 with TRBJ1-4; 9 bases match TRBD1. This CDR3 comprises 15 residues. Germline V lookup: CDR1 SGHRS, CDR2 YFSETQ. The J segment lost 8 bases and the V segment lost 1 base, leaving 6 bases of the junction unmatched. CDR3 amino acids: CASSLLGQGYEKLFF. CDR3 sequence (DNA): TGCGCCAGCAGCTTGTTGGGACAGGGATACGAAAAACTGTTTTTT.

Only a few counts were recorded for this clone. The chain couples TRBV19 to TRBJ1-1; 12 nucleotides line up with TRBD1. This CDR3 spans 12 amino acids. Per germline, CDR1 LNHDA and CDR2 SQIVND (reference sequence). V lost 10 bases and J lost 7; bases outside the gene matches: 4. The CDR3 DNA reads TGTGCCACGGGACAGGGGGCACGTGAAGCTTTCTTT. This sequence encodes CATGQGAREAFF.

The CDR3 protein is CASSIGQGTNEKLFF. The DNA for the CDR3 is TGTGCCAGCAGCATAGGACAGGGGACTAATGAAAAACTGTTTTTT. The chain recombines TRBV6-5 with TRBJ1-4, with 9 bases that match TRBD1. CDR3 length: 15 amino acids. The trim removed 6 bases at V and 2 bases at J, leaving 4 bases unmatched. The germline V gene has CDR1 MNHEY and CDR2 SVGAGI.

The rearrangement uses TRBV28 and TRBJ2-5; 9 bases match TRBD2. The CDR3 length is 15 residues. Germline V gives CDR1 MDHEN, CDR2 SYDVKM. Trimming removed 8 bases from V and 3 bases from J; junction bases left unmatched: 10. DNA of the CDR3: TGTGCCAGCCAGATTTTGGCTAGCGGGAAAGAGACCCAGTACTTC. This gives the protein CASQILASGKETQYF.

V is TRBV7-7 and J is TRBJ2-1; D gene ambiguous. CDR1 is SSHAT, CDR2 FNYEAQ, per germline (reference sequence). V gave up 1 base and J gave up 5 bases, with 6 bases separating them. This CDR3 has 13 residues. This chain's CDR3 is CASSLVENNEQFF. DNA of the CDR3: TGTGCCAGCAGCTTAGTAGAAAACAATGAGCAGTTCTTC.

V gene TRBV6-5 combines with J gene TRBJ1-2, with a tentative D call TRBD1 (5 bases). CDR3 size: 13 residues. The germline CDR1 and CDR2 sequences are MNHEY and SVGAGI. With 6 bases removed from V and 6 bases from J, the gap between germline ends came to 14 bases. The CDR3, as DNA: TGTGCCAGCAGACAGGAAAGGACGCATGGCTACACCTTC. It codes for CASRQERTHGYTF.

The chain combines TRBV20-1 with TRBJ2-7, with TRBD1 matching 7 bases. Germline loops: CDR1 DFQATT, CDR2 SNEGSKA (reference sequence). The CDR3 contains 17 residues. With V trimmed by 3 bases and J by 1 base, 15 bases remained unmatched. The CDR3 region has the DNA TGCAGTGCTAGTACACACCACATCCGGGACAGTTCCTACGAGCAGTACTTC. Translated: CSASTHHIRDSSYEQYF.

The rearrangement links TRBV9 to TRBJ2-2; TRBD1 matches at 8 bases. The CDR3 spans 16 residues. Germline V gives CDR1 SGDLS, CDR2 YYNGEE. V lost 4 bases to trimming and J lost 6 bases; unmatched junction nucleotides: 11. The chain's CDR3 is CASSYRDRLMAGELFF. Here the CDR3 DNA reads TGTGCCAGCAGCTACCGGGACAGGCTTATGGCCGGGGAGCTGTTTTTT.